The 10 T cell receptor beta chains listed next were all sequenced from one sample in a study of cytomegalovirus exposure and HLA in healthy donors. A multiplex PCR was run with 60 Vbeta primers and 13 Jbeta primers. Profiling relied on immunoSEQ multiplex PCR, and the TCRdb table lists in-frame clones only, not all of them. The table includes about 200,000 clones, 70% to 90% detected once. The sequenced material came from PBMCs. The source is a man younger than 45 in good health and CMV-seronegative.

The chain recombines TRBV5-1 with TRBJ2-5, with D possibly TRBD2 on 6 matching bases. This CDR3 region has 13 residues. The V and J ends lost 0 bases and 9 bases respectively, with 12 bases between them. CDR1 is SGHRS and CDR2 is YFSETQ in the germline V gene. The CDR3 spells CASSLDGTPSQYF. The CDR3 DNA is TGCGCCAGCAGCTTGGATGGGACTCCGTCCCAGTACTTC.

The gene calls are TRBV28 and TRBJ2-7; possible D gene TRBD2, 8 bases. Trimming took off 6 bases at V and 6 bases at J, with 21 bases between the two ends. This CDR3 spans 15 amino acids. The germline V gene has CDR1 MDHEN and CDR2 SYDVKM. CDR3 residues: CASSLARDSGSEQYF. The CDR3 region has the DNA TGTGCCAGCAGCCTCGCCCGGGACAGCGGGAGCGAGCAGTACTTC.

J is TRBJ1-6 and V is TRBV4-2; TRBD1 agrees at 8 bases. V trimming: 0 bases; J trimming: 7 bases; junction bases outside the gene matches: 23. Germline lookup yields CDR1 LGHNA and CDR2 YNFKEQ. This CDR3 is built from 22 residues. CDR3 sequence reads: CASSQDGDRGFVSNRKNSPLHF. Written as DNA, the CDR3 is TGTGCCAGCAGCCAAGATGGAGACAGGGGCTTTGTTTCGAATAGGAAAAATTCACCCCTCCACTTT.

This chain uses TRBV19 with TRBJ2-2, with 7 bases aligning to TRBD2. The germline V gene encodes CDR1 LNHDA and CDR2 SQIVND (reference sequence). V lost 5 bases, J lost 0 bases, and 6 bases stayed unmatched. This CDR3 region has 16 residues. The CDR3 nucleotides are TGTGCCAGTAGTCCCTTGGGGAGGGCGAACACCGGGGAGCTGTTTTTT. This translates into CASSPLGRANTGELFF.

This clone was detected a few times. The gene calls are TRBV5-4 and TRBJ1-2; tentative D call: TRBD1 (6 bases). Trimming cost V 4 bases and J 4 bases, with 17 bases left between them. Germline lookup yields CDR1 SGHNT and CDR2 YYREEE (reference sequence). This CDR3 is 15 amino acids long. The CDR3 sequence: CASSPGGGDFYGYTF. Written as DNA, the CDR3 is TGTGCCAGCAGCCCGGGGGGGGGCGATTTCTATGGCTACACCTTC.

V gene TRBV18 combines with J gene TRBJ1-1; the D gene is possibly TRBD1 (5 bases). Trimming pared 2 bases from V and 5 bases from J, leaving 15 bases between. The CDR3 covers 15 residues. The germline V gene has CDR1 KGHSH and CDR2 LQKENI. In DNA, the CDR3 is TGTGCCAGCTCACCAGGTGGGGGGGTTAGGACTGAAGCTTTCTTT. Protein: CASSPGGGVRTEAFF.

This clone was recorded a few times. The CDR3 loop reads CASSLGQGVETQYF. CDR3 coding DNA: TGTGCCAGCAGCTTAGGACAGGGAGTCGAGACCCAGTACTTC. The chain uses TRBV11-3 and TRBJ2-5; 7 nucleotides line up with TRBD1. The length of the CDR3 is 14 residues. V lost 1 base, J lost 5 bases, and 4 bases stayed unmatched. CDR1 and CDR2 (germline): SGHNT, YENEEA.

This clone occurred a few times. The rearrangement uses TRBV7-3 and TRBJ2-7; 8 bases agree with TRBD2. Germline V gene lookup returns CDR1 SGHTA and CDR2 FQGTGA. The CDR3 is made up of 15 amino acids. Trimming at V came to 3 bases and at J to 0 bases, leaving 4 bases not matched to a gene. CDR3 residues: CASSFSGESSYEQYF. Here the CDR3 DNA reads TGTGCCAGCAGCTTTAGCGGGGAAAGCTCCTACGAGCAGTACTTC.

This rearrangement joins TRBV11-2 to TRBJ2-2, with 7 bases fitting TRBD1. This CDR3 is built from 16 residues. With V trimmed by 8 bases and J by 0 bases, 9 bases remained unmatched. CDR1 SGHAT and CDR2 FQNNGV come from the germline V gene. CDR3 bases: TGTGCCAGCTCCCCTTTACAGGGGCCGAACACCGGGGAGCTGTTTTTT. Translated, it gives CASSPLQGPNTGELFF.

The J gene is TRBJ1-5, the V gene TRBV2; D perhaps matches TRBD1 (6 bases). The germline gives CDR1 SNHLY, CDR2 FYNNEI. V was cut by 4 bases and J by 1 base, with 11 bases left in between. CDR3 size: 15 residues. CDR3 amino acids: CASSGSGESNQPQHF. CDR3 nucleotides: TGTGCCAGCAGTGGGTCAGGGGAGAGCAATCAGCCCCAGCATTTT.